These 3 T cell receptor beta chains came from one sample sequenced in a study of shared clonotypes between healthy human individuals. In the naive CD8 group, cells lacked CD45RO and were positively selected for CCR7, so terminally differentiated effector memory CD45RA+ cells were left out. This table comes from immunoSEQ multiplex PCR, and its TCRdb copy is limited to in-frame clones, with some not included. This repertoire shows 650,000 to 800,000 clones, 92% found once; its top ten account for 20% to 25%. Sequenced sample: naive CD8+ T cells sorted from blood. The receptors come from a man aged 30-40 years in good health.

Here the CDR3 reads CASTPSSVNEQFF. The CDR3 DNA is TGTGCCAGCACCCCTTCTAGCGTGAATGAGCAGTTCTTC. The chain is built from TRBV6-1 and TRBJ2-1; perhaps TRBD2 as D (6 bases). Germline values: CDR1 MNHNS, CDR2 SASEGT. Trimming took 7 bases from V and 7 from J, leaving 14 bases between them. The CDR3 covers 13 residues.

The rearrangement links TRBV27 to TRBJ2-1; 7 bases align to TRBD2. Germline values: CDR1 MNHEY, CDR2 SMNVEV (reference sequence). J was trimmed by 3 bases and V by 8 bases; bases with no gene match: 4. The CDR3 sequence is 13 residues long. For the CDR3, the DNA is TGTGCCAGCGAGGCTAGCGGCTACAATGAGCAGTTCTTC. Translating it yields CASEASGYNEQFF.

Here the CDR3 reads CASSAPIWEGYNEQFF. DNA for the CDR3: TGTGCCAGCAGTGCTCCTATCTGGGAGGGATACAATGAGCAGTTCTTC. J is TRBJ2-1 and V is TRBV25-1; 7 bases map to TRBD2. Germline assignment: CDR1 MGHDK and CDR2 SYGVNS. CDR3 length: 16 residues. Trimming at V came to 4 bases and at J to 4 bases, leaving 10 bases not matched to a gene.